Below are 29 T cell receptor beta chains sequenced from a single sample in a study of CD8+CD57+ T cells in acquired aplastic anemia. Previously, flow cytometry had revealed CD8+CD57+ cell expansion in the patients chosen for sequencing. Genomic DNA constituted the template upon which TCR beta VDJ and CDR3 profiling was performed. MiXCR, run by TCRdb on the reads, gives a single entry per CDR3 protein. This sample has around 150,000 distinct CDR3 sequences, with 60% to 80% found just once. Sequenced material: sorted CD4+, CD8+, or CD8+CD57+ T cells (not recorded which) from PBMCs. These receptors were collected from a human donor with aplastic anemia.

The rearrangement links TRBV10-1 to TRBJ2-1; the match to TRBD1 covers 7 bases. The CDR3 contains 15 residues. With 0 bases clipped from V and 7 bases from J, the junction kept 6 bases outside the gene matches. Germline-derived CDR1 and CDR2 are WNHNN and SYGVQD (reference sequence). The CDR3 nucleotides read TGCGCCAGCAGTGAGTCGGTGACAGGGAGAAATGAGCAGTTCTTC. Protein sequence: CASSESVTGRNEQFF.

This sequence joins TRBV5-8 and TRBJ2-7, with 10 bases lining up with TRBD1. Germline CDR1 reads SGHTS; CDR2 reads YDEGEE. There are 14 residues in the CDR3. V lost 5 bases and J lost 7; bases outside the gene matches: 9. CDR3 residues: CASSLRQGAREQYF. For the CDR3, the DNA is TGTGCCAGCAGTTTAAGACAGGGGGCGCGGGAGCAGTACTTC.

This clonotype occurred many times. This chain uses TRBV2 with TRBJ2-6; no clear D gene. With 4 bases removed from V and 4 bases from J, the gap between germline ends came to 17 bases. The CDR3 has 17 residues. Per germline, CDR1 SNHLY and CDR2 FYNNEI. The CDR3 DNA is TGTGCCAGCAGTGGGTACCGAACTTCTCTCGGGGCCAACGTCCTGACTTTC. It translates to CASSGYRTSLGANVLTF.

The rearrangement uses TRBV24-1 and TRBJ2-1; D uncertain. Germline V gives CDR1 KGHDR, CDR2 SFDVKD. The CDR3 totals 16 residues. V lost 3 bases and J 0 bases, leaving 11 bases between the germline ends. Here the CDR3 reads CATSDPLRSSYNEQFF. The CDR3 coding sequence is TGTGCCACCAGTGATCCCCTCCGAAGCTCCTACAATGAGCAGTTCTTC.

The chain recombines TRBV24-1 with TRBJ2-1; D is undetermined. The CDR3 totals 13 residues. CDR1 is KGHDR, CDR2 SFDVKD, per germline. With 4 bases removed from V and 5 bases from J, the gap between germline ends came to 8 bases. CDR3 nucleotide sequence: TGTGCCACCAGTGAGCCCTTCCACAATGAGCAGTTCTTC. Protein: CATSEPFHNEQFF.

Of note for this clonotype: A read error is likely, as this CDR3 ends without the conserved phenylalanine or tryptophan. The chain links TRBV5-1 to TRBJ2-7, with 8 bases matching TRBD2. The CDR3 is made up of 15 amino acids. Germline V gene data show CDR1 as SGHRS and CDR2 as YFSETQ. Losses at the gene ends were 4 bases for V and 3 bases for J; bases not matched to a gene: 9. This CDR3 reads CASSGLSGVDYEQYS. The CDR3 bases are TGCGCCAGCAGCGGACTTAGCGGGGTAGACTACGAGCAGTACTCC.

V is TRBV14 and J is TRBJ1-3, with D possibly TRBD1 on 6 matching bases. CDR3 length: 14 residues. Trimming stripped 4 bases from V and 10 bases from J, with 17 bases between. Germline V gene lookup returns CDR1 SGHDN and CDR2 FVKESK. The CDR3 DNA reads TGTGCCAGCAGCCTCGACAGGTACTACCAAACCATATATTTT. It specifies CASSLDRYYQTIYF.

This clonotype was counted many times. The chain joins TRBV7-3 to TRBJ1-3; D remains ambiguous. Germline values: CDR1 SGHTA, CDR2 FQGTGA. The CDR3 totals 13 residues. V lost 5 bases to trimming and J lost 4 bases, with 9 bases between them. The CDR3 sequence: CASSLNGGNTIYF. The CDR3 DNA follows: TGTGCCAGCAGCCTAAATGGGGGAAACACCATATATTTT.

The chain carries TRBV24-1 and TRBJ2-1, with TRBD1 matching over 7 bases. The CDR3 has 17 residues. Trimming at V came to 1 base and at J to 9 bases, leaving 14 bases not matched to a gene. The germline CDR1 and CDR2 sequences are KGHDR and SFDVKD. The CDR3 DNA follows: TGTGCCACCAGTGATTTACCCGCTGGGACAGAGGTGTTTGAGCAGTTCTTC. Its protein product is CATSDLPAGTEVFEQFF.

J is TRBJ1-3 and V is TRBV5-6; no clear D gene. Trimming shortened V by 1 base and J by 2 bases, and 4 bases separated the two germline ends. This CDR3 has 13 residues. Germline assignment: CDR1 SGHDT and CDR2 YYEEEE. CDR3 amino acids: CASSLYAGNTIYF. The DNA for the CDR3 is TGTGCCAGCAGCTTGTATGCTGGAAACACCATATATTTT. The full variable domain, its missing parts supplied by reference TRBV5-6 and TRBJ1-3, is DAGVTQSPTHLIKTRGQQVTLRCSPKSGHDTVSWYQQALGQGPQFIFQYYEEEERQRGNFPDRFSGHQFPNYSSELNVNALLLGDSALYLCASSLYAGNTIYFGEGSWLTVV.

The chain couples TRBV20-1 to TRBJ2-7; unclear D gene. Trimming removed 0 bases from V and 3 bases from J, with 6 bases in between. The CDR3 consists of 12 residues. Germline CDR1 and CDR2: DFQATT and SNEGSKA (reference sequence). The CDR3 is CSARDAVYEQYF. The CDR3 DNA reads TGCAGTGCTAGAGACGCAGTCTACGAGCAGTACTTC.

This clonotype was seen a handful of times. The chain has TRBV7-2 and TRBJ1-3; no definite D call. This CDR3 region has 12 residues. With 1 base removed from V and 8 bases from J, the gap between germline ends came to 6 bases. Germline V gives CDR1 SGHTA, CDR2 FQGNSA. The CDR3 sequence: CASSLDRYTIYF. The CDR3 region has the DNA TGTGCCAGCAGCTTAGATCGGTACACCATATATTTT.

The CDR3 sequence is CSASVGRNTEAFF. The CDR3 DNA reads TGCAGTGCTAGTGTGGGGAGAAACACTGAAGCTTTCTTT. The rearrangement links TRBV20-1 to TRBJ1-1; D is unresolved. Germline-derived CDR1 and CDR2 are DFQATT and SNEGSKA (reference sequence). The CDR3 has 13 amino acids. V lost 3 bases to trimming and J lost 2 bases, with 10 bases between them.

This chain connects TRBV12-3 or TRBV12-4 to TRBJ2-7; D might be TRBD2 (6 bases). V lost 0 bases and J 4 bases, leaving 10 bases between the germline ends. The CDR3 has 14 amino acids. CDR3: CASSLASAGYEQYF. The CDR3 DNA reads TGTGCCAGCAGTTTAGCGTCGGCGGGATACGAGCAGTACTTC.

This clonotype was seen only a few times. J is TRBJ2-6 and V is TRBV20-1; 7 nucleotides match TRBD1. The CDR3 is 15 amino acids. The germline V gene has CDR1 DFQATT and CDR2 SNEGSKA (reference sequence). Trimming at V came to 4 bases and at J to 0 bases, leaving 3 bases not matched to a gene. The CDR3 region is CSAIQGSSGANVLTF. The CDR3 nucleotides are TGCAGTGCTATACAGGGGTCCTCTGGGGCCAACGTCCTGACTTTC.

In DNA form, the CDR3 reads TGTGCCAGCAGCTGGACAGGCCGGGAGACCCAGTACTTC. Protein product: CASSWTGRETQYF. The rearrangement uses TRBV5-4 and TRBJ2-5; 7 bases fit TRBD1. The CDR3 covers 13 residues. Losses at the gene ends were 3 bases for V and 5 bases for J; bases not matched to a gene: 4. CDR1 and CDR2 from the germline V gene are SGHNT and YYREEE (reference sequence).

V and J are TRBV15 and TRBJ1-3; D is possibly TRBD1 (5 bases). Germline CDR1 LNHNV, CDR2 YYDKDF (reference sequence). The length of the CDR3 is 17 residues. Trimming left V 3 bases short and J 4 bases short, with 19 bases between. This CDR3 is CATSRHRAEGSGNTIYF. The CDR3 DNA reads TGTGCCACCAGCAGGCACCGGGCGGAGGGGTCGGGAAACACCATATATTTT.

The CDR3 reads CSVAEEHHYEQYF. The CDR3 region has the DNA TGCAGCGTTGCGGAGGAACACCACTACGAGCAGTACTTC. The V call is TRBV29-1, the J call TRBJ2-7; the D gene is possibly TRBD2 (5 bases). The CDR3 runs 13 residues. Germline CDR1 is SQVTM and CDR2 is ANQGSEA. Trimming left V 4 bases short and J 3 bases short, with 13 bases between.

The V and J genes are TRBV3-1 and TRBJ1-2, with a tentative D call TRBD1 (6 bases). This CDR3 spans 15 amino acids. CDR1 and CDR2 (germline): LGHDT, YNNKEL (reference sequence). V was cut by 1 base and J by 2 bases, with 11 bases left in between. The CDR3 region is CASSQGTATNYGYTF. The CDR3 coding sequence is TGTGCCAGCAGCCAAGGGACAGCTACCAACTATGGCTACACCTTC.

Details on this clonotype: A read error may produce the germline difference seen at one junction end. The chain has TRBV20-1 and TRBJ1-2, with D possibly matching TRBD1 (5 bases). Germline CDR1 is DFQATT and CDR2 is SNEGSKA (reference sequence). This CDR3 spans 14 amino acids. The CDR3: CGARGAGSRYGYTF. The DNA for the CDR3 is TGCGGTGCTAGAGGGGCAGGGAGTCGGTATGGCTACACCTTC.

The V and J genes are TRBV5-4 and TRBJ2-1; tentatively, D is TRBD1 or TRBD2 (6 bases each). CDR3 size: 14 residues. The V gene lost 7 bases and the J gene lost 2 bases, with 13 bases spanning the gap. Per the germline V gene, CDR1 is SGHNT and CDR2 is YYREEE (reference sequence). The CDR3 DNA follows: TGTGCCAGCGCCGGGGGCGGGGCCTACAATGAGCAGTTCTTC. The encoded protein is CASAGGGAYNEQFF.

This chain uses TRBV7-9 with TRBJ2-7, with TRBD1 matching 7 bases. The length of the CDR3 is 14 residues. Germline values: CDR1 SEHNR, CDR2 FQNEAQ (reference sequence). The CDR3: CASSTDRLNREQYV. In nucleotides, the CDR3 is TGCGCCAGCAGCACGGACAGGCTGAATCGCGAGCAGTACGTC.

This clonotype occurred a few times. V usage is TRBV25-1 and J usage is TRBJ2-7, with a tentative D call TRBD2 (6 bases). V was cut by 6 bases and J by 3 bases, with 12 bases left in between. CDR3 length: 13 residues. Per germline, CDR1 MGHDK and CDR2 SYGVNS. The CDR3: CASSPTGVYEQYF. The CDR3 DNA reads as TGTGCCAGCAGCCCTACGGGGGTCTACGAGCAGTACTTC.

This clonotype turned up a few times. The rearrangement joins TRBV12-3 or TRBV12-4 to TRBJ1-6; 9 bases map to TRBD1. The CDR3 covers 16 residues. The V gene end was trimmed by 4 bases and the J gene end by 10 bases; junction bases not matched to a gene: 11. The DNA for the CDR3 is TGTGCCAGCAGTTCGACGAGGGGACAGGGATCGTCACCCCTCCACTTT. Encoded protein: CASSSTRGQGSSPLHF.

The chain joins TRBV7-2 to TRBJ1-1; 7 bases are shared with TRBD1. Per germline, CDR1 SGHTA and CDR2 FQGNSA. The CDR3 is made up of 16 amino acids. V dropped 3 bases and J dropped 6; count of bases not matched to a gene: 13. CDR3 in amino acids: CASSLIPGTDRAEAFF. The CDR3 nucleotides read TGTGCCAGCAGCTTGATCCCCGGGACAGATCGAGCTGAAGCTTTCTTT.

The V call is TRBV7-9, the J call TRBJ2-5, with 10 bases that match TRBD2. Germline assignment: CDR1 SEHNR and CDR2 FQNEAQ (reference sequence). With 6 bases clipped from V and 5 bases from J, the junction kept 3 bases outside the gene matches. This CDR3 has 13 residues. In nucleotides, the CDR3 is TGTGCCAGCAGGGAGACTAGCGGGGAGACCCAGTACTTC. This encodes CASRETSGETQYF.

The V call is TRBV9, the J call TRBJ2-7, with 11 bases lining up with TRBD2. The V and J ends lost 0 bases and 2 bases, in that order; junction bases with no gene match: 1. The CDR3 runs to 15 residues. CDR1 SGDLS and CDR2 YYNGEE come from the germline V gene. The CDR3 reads CASSVGLAGTYEQYF. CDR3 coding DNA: TGTGCCAGCAGCGTAGGACTAGCGGGGACCTACGAGCAGTACTTC.

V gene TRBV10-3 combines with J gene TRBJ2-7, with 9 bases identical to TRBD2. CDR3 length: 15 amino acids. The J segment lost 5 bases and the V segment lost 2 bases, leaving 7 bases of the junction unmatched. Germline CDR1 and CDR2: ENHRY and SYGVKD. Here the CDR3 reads CAISEPGLAVNEQYF. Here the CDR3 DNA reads TGTGCCATCAGTGAGCCGGGACTAGCAGTCAACGAGCAGTACTTC.

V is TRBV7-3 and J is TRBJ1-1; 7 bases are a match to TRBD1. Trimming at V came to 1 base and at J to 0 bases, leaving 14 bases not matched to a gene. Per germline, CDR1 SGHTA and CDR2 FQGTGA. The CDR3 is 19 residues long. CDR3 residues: CASSLSPPIGTALNTEAFF. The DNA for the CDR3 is TGTGCCAGCAGCTTAAGTCCCCCGATAGGGACAGCTCTGAACACTGAAGCTTTCTTT.